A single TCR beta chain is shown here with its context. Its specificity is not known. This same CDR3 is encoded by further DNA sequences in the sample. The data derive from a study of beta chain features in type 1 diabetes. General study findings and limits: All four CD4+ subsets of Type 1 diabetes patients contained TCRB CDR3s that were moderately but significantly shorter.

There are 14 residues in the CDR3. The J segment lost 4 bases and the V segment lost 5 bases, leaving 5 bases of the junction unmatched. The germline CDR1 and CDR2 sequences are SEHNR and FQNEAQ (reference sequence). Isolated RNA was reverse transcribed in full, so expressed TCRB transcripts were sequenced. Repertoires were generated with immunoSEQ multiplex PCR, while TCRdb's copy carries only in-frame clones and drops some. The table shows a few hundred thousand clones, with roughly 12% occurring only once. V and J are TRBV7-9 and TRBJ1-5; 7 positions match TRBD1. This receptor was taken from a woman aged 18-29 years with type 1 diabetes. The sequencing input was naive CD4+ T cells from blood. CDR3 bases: TGTGCCAGCAGCCGAGGGGGCCCGAATCAGCCCCAGCATTTT. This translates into CASSRGGPNQPQHF.